This T cell receptor (beta chain) was sequenced during a study of OX40 agonist ivuxolimab in advanced cancers. About the investigation overall: The costimulatory receptor OX40 (CD134) was targeted by ivuxolimab, a fully human IgG2 agonistic monoclonal antibody. Prior anti-PD-1, anti-PD-L1 or anti-CTLA-4 therapy was permitted, and checkpoint inhibitors had been received by less than 45% of dose-escalation patients. Intravenous ivuxolimab was administered to patients every 2 weeks at six dose levels: 0.01, 0.1, 0.3, 1.5, 3 and 10 mg/kg. Peripheral TCRbeta sequencing was intended to test whether TCR sequence diversity was altered and clonal T-cell expansion was caused by ivuxolimab. Partial responses occurred in three dose-escalation patients, of whom one had hepatocellular carcinoma and two had cutaneous melanoma. In the dose-escalation cohort, more than 75% of patients were male, and the mean age was roughly 60 years, with a range of roughly 20 to 85. The paper reports the monotherapy dose-escalation portion (N of about 47 patients) of the phase I ivuxolimab trial. Of the 52 patients in dose escalation, around 19 had hepatocellular carcinoma, roughly 15 had melanoma, 9 had renal cell carcinoma and 9 had head and neck cancer.

Results and caveats for the whole study, not just this receptor: Low levels of normalized T-cell clonal expansion were also seen in some nonresponding patients. In the 0.1-3.0 mg/kg groups, partial responders had among the lowest normalized peripheral clonal expansion, particularly in CD8+ T cells. After ivuxolimab, expanded clones were on average more numerous among CD8+ T cells than among CD4+ T cells. At doses of 0.1 to 3.0 mg/kg, clonal expansion of both CD4+ and CD8+ T cells in blood was seen between baseline and week 6. The antigen specificity of the peripheral T cells that underwent clonal expansion was not determined.

A note on this clone: It lacks a known antigen. No base quality values were provided; no much bigger clone lies one nucleotide off.

The germline V gene supplies CDR1 SGDLS and CDR2 YYNGEE. The CDR3 numbers 15 residues from cysteine through phenylalanine. Kept here is only the CDR3 DNA, which spans 45 bases and is read in frame from base 1. Ends trimmed: V by 3 bases, J by 2 bases; bases unmatched to a gene: 8. Patients with autoimmune disease history or receiving systemic immunosuppression were excluded from the trial. Peripheral blood for TCR sequencing was collected from all dose cohorts at baseline, on cycle 4 day 1, and on cycle 7 day 1. The samples were taken from a phase I, first-in-human, multicenter, open-label dose-escalation trial of ivuxolimab. The trial enrolled adults with locally advanced or metastatic head and neck squamous cell, hepatocellular, melanoma or renal cell carcinoma. Before TCR sequencing, CD4+ T cells and CD8+ T cells were sorted from peripheral blood as separate populations. For sequencing of the TCRbeta CDR3 region, genomic DNA was extracted from the sorted cells. The immunoSEQ Assay was used to sequence the TCRbeta CDR3 regions. Sourced from immuneACCESS, this table was stored by TCRdb with only in-frame sequences that have V and J called. A share of the clones is absent; for the studies checked, an unresolved V gene accounts for under half, and the remainder has no known explanation. This sample holds fewer than 25,000 clones; about 76% were observed only once. Clones ranked in the top ten supply around a sixth of the sample.

The receptor was isolated from an adult with an advanced solid tumor such as melanoma, head and neck, liver or kidney cancer. Recombination connected TRBV9 to TRBJ2-7; TRBD2 agrees with 7 junctional bases. Sample: CD4+ or CD8+ T cells sorted from blood, taken in a trial of the OX40 agonist ivuxolimab. The nucleotide sequence reads TGTGCCAGCAGCGCTAGCGGAGCCACAACCTACGAGCAGTACTTC. It translates to CASSASGATTYEQYF.